These 3 T cell receptor beta chains were all obtained from the same sample, sequenced in a study of a mutant IDH1 vaccine in newly diagnosed glioma. No cognate antigen is known for these TCRs. This sample's time point: week 11, during vaccination. Vaccination used 300 ug of mutant IDH1 20-mer peptide per dose, with topical imiquimod. Using immunoSEQ multiplex PCR, the repertoire was profiled, and TCRdb retains in-frame clones only, with some absent. Seen here are 40,000 or so clones, less than 90% observed once, and the top ten hold about 2.2%. The sequencing used PBMCs, collected from a glioma patient whose treatment included an IDH1 peptide vaccine. The receptors originated from a man aged 35-49 years with glioma.

The J gene is TRBJ2-4, the V gene TRBV6-6, with 10 bases fitting TRBD1. The CDR3 length is 15 residues. V gave up 7 bases and J gave up 7 bases; unmatched junction bases: 10. Per the germline V gene, CDR1 is MNHNY and CDR2 is SVGAGI (reference sequence). The CDR3 DNA is TGTGCCAGCACTACGACAGGGGGCGCTGGGAACATTCAGTACTTC. This translates into CASTTTGGAGNIQYF.

The genes are TRBV6-6 and TRBJ1-5, with 7 bases matching TRBD1. The CDR3 length is 15 residues. V trimming: 5 bases; J trimming: 4 bases; junction bases outside the gene matches: 8. CDR1 is MNHNY, CDR2 SVGAGI, per germline (reference sequence). The CDR3 is CASSPTTGSNQPQHF. CDR3 bases: TGTGCCAGCAGTCCGACGACAGGGTCGAATCAGCCCCAGCATTTT.

The chain links TRBV7-6 to TRBJ2-7, with 11 positions matching TRBD2. This CDR3 has 15 residues. After removal of 5 bases from V and 0 bases from J, the junction contained 3 bases not matched to a gene. CDR1 and CDR2 from the germline V gene are SGHVS and FNYEAQ. CDR3 sequence reads: CASSATSGSSYEQYF. CDR3 nucleotides: TGTGCCAGCAGCGCTACTAGCGGGAGCTCCTACGAGCAGTACTTC.